Listed below are T cell receptor beta chains from one sample, sequenced in a study of CD8+CD57+ T cells in acquired aplastic anemia. Each CDR3 protein is one row after TCRdb ran MiXCR on the reads. The table records 190,000 or so distinct CDR3 sequences, around 63% of them present only once. Material: sorted CD4+, CD8+, or CD8+CD57+ T cells (not recorded which) from PBMCs. The receptors shown here come from a human donor in good health. CDR3s include the opening cysteine and the closing phenylalanine or tryptophan. The order of the fields is D gene, J gene, V gene, clone size, CDR3 protein, CDR3 DNA. The D gene is left open where the match is weak. For some rows the clone size is stated as once, few or many, or as a class when expanded; others skip it.

TRBD1	TRBJ1-1	TRBV5-6	many	CASNVPIQGQSEAFF	TGTGCCAGCAACGTACCAATTCAGGGACAGTCTGAAGCTTTCTTT
.	TRBJ2-1	TRBV11-2	many	CASLGGPIYNEQFF	TGTGCCAGTTTGGGGGGTCCGATCTACAATGAGCAGTTCTTC
TRBD1	TRBJ2-7	TRBV11-2	.	CASSLDPSGQGYEQYF	TGTGCCAGCAGCTTAGATCCCTCAGGACAGGGCTACGAGCAGTACTTC
.	TRBJ2-3	TRBV5-1	.	CASRVSPFSTDTQYF	TGCGCCAGCAGAGTATCTCCTTTTAGCACAGATACGCAGTATTTT
TRBD1	TRBJ2-1	TRBV4-1	many	CASTPGTGSYNEQFF	TGCGCCAGCACTCCCGGGACAGGGTCCTACAATGAGCAGTTCTTC
.	TRBJ1-2	TRBV7-8	few	CASSLAAGAAGYTF	TGTGCCAGCAGCTTAGCAGCAGGGGCAGCTGGCTACACCTTC
.	TRBJ1-3	TRBV5-6	.	CASSLKARTDHQAGNTIYF	TGTGCCAGCAGCTTGAAGGCGAGGACAGACCACCAGGCTGGAAACACCATATATTTT
.	TRBJ2-7	TRBV20-1	.	CSARVAGEGSYEQYF	TGCAGTGCTAGGGTGGCAGGGGAGGGCTCCTACGAGCAGTACTTC
TRBD2	TRBJ2-7	TRBV12-3/TRBV12-4	many	CASRKLAGDYEQYF	TGTGCCAGCAGAAAACTAGCGGGCGATTACGAGCAGTACTTC
.	TRBJ2-7	TRBV5-1	.	CANRLVPGSYERYF	TGCGCCAACAGGTTGGTTCCGGGCTCCTACGAGCGGTACTTC
TRBD2	TRBJ2-5	TRBV14	many	CASSPLAGGPYQETQYF	TGTGCCAGCAGCCCCCTGGCGGGAGGACCGTACCAAGAGACCCAGTACTTC
.	TRBJ1-1	TRBV7-9	many	CASSHESQLNTEAFF	TGTGCCAGCAGCCACGAGAGCCAGTTGAACACTGAAGCTTTCTTT
TRBD1	TRBJ1-1	TRBV19	.	CASSPLGGQSTEAFF	TGTGCCAGTAGTCCCCTTGGGGGACAGAGCACTGAAGCTTTCTTT
.	TRBJ1-6	TRBV19	.	CASRRQDNSPLHF	TGTGCCAGTCGAAGACAGGACAATTCACCCCTCCACTTT
TRBD2	TRBJ2-1	TRBV9	many	CASSSGTSGDYNEQFF	TGTGCCAGCAGCTCAGGGACTAGCGGGGACTACAATGAGCAGTTCTTC
.	TRBJ1-2	TRBV15	.	CATSPNGGTNYGYTF	TGTGCCACCAGCCCTAATGGGGGCACTAACTATGGCTACACCTTC
.	TRBJ2-7	TRBV20-1	many	CSAPGLLNYEQYF	TGCAGTGCTCCGGGACTCCTGAACTACGAGCAGTACTTC
.	TRBJ2-1	TRBV24-1	.	CATSERKGIDEQFF	TGTGCCACCAGTGAGCGGAAGGGGATAGATGAGCAGTTCTTC
.	TRBJ2-5	TRBV19	.	CASSLGQSVLGETQYF	TGTGCCAGTAGTTTAGGACAGTCGGTTCTCGGGGAGACCCAGTACTTC
.	TRBJ2-7	TRBV2	.	CASRQQDQSYEQYF	TGTGCCAGCAGGCAGCAGGACCAATCCTACGAGCAGTACTTC
.	TRBJ2-1	TRBV9	few	CASSVEGGSYNEQFF	TGTGCCAGCAGCGTAGAAGGTGGCTCCTACAATGAGCAGTTCTTC
TRBD2	TRBJ2-1	TRBV11-2	.	CASSQLAGIYNEQFF	TGTGCCAGCAGCCAACTAGCGGGCATCTACAATGAGCAGTTCTTC
TRBD1	TRBJ1-2	TRBV29-1	many	CSVDQGAPDGYTF	TGCAGCGTTGATCAGGGGGCGCCGGATGGCTACACCTTC
.	TRBJ1-5	TRBV7-2	.	CASSQDDPLSNQPQHF	TGTGCCAGCAGCCAAGATGATCCTCTTAGCAATCAGCCCCAGCATTTT
.	TRBJ1-6	TRBV15	.	CATSRGDLFNSPLHF	TGTGCCACCAGCAGGGGGGACCTATTTAATTCACCCCTCCACTTT
TRBD1	TRBJ1-2	TRBV12-3/TRBV12-4	many	CASQGTGPLGYGYTF	TGTGCCAGCCAGGGGACAGGTCCTTTAGGGTATGGCTACACCTTC